Sequencing of this T cell receptor (beta chain) was carried out in a study of blood T cell repertoires in COVID-19. The repertoire was sequenced with immunoSEQ multiplex PCR; TCRdb's copy has only in-frame clones and lacks some. Of about 100,000 clones in the sample, about three quarters were seen once. V was shortened by 0 bases and J by 7 bases, with 16 bases between the two germline ends. Per germline, CDR1 SGHAT and CDR2 FQNNGV. CDR3 length: 15 residues. This receptor was identified in a man aged 70-80 years with acute or convalescent COVID-19. Sequenced input: peripheral blood. The chain is built from TRBV11-2 and TRBJ2-7, with D perhaps matching TRBD2 (7 bases). This CDR3 reads CASSLDRGALREQYF. The CDR3 coding sequence is TGTGCCAGCAGCTTAGACCGGGGGGCACTCCGGGAGCAGTACTTC.